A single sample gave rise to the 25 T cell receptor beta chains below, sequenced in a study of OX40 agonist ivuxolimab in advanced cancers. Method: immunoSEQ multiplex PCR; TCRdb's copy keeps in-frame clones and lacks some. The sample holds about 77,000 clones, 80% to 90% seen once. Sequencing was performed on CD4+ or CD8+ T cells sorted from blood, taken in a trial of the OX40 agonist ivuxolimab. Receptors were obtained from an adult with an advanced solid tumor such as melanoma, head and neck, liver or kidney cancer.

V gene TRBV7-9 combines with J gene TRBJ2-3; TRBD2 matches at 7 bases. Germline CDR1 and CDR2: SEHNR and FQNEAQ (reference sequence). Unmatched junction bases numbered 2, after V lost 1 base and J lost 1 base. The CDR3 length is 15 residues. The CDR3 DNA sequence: TGTGCCAGCAGCTTAGTGAGCGGGGGCACAGATACGCAGTATTTT. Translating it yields CASSLVSGGTDTQYF.

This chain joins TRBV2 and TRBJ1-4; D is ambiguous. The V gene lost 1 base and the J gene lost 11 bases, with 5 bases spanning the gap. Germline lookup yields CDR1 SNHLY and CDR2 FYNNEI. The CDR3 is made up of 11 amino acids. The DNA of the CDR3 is TGTGCCAGCAGTGAAGACACCAAACTGTTTTTT. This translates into CASSEDTKLFF. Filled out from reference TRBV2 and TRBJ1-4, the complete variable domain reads EPEVTQTPSHQVTQMGQEVILRCVPISNHLYFYWYRQILGQKVEFLVSFYNNEISEKSEIFDDQFSVERPDGSNFTLKIRSTKLEDSAMYFCASSEDTKLFFGSGTQLSVL.

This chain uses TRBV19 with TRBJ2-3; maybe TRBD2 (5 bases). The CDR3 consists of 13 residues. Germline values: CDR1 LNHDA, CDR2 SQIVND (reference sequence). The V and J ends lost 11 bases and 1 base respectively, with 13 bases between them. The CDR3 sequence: CAGGPGGTDTQYF. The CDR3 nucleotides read TGTGCCGGAGGTCCCGGGGGCACAGATACGCAGTATTTT. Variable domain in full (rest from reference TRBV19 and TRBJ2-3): DGGITQSPKYLFRKEGQNVTLSCEQNLNHDAMYWYRQDPGQGLRLIYYSQIVNDFQKGDIAEGYSVSREKKESFPLTVTSAQKNPTAFYLCAGGPGGTDTQYFGPGTRLTVL.

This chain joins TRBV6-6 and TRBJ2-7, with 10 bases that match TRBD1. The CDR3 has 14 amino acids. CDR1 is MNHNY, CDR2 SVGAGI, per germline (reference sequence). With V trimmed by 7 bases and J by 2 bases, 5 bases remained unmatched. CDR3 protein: CASNKGQGAYEQYF. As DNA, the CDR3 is TGTGCCAGCAATAAAGGACAGGGGGCCTACGAGCAGTACTTC.

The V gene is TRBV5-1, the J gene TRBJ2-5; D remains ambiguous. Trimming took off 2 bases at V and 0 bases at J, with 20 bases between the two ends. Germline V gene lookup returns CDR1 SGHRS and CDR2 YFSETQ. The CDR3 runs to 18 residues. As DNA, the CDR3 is TGCGCCAGCAGCTTTGGGCCCCTTGGGGTAGGGTACCAAGAGACCCAGTACTTC. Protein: CASSFGPLGVGYQETQYF.

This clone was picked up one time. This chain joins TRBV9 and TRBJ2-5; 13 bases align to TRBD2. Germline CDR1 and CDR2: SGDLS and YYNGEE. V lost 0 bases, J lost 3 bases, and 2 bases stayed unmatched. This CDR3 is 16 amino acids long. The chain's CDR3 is CASSVGTSGGEETQYF. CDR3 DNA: TGTGCCAGCAGCGTAGGCACTAGCGGGGGGGAAGAGACCCAGTACTTC.

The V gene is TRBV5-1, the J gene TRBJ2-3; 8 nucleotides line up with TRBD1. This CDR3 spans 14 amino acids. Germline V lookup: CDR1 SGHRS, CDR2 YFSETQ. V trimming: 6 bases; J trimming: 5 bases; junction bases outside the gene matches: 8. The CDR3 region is CASTPGGAGDTQYF. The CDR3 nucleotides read TGCGCCAGCACCCCAGGGGGCGCGGGAGATACGCAGTATTTT.

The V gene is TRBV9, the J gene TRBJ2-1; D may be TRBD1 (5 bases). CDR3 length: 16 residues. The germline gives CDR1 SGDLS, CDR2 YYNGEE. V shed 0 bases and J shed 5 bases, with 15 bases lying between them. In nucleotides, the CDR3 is TGTGCCAGCAGCGTAGGGCAAGGGCAGGGCAACAATGAGCAGTTCTTC. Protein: CASSVGQGQGNNEQFF.

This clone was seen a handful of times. CDR3 sequence: CASRGTSSSVNEQFF. For the CDR3, the DNA is TGCGCCAGCAGAGGGACTTCTTCTTCAGTGAATGAGCAGTTCTTC. J is TRBJ2-1 and V is TRBV5-1; TRBD2 is a possible D gene (6 bases). V shed 5 bases and J shed 7 bases, with 19 bases lying between them. The germline CDR1 and CDR2 sequences are SGHRS and YFSETQ. The CDR3 has 15 amino acids.

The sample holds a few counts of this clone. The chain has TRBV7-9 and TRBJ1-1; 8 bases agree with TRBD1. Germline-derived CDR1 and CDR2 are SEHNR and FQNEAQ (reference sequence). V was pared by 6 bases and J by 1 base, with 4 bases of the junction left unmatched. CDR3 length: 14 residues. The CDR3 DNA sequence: TGTGCCAGCAGGTATCAGGGGGCGAACACTGAAGCTTTCTTT. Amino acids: CASRYQGANTEAFF.

CDR3 protein: CALSRGLEAFF. For the CDR3, the DNA is TGTGCCTTGAGCAGGGGGCTTGAAGCTTTCTTT. The chain combines TRBV30 with TRBJ1-1; 8 bases map to TRBD1. The CDR3 runs 11 residues. The germline V gene has CDR1 GTSNPN and CDR2 SVGIG (reference sequence). Trimming cost V 7 bases and J 7 bases; bases outside gene matches: 5.

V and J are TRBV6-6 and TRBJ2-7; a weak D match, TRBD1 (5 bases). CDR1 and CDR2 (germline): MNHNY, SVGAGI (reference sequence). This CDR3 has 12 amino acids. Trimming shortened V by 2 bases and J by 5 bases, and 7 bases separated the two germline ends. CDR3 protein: CASSYKGNEQYF. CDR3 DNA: TGTGCCAGCAGTTACAAGGGGAACGAGCAGTACTTC.

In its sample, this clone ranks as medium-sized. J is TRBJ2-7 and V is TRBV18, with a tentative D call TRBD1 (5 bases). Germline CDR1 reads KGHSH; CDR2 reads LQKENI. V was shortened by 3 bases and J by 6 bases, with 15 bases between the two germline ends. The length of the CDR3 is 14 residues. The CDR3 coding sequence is TGTGCCAGCTCACCGCCGGCAGGGTCTCTCGAGCAGTACTTC. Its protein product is CASSPPAGSLEQYF.

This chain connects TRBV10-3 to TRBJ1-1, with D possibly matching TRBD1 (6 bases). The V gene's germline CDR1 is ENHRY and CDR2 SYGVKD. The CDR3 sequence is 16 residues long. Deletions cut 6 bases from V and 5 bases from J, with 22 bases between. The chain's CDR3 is CAIRMAGGAPGTEAFF. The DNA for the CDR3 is TGTGCCATCAGGATGGCGGGGGGGGCTCCGGGGACTGAAGCTTTCTTT.

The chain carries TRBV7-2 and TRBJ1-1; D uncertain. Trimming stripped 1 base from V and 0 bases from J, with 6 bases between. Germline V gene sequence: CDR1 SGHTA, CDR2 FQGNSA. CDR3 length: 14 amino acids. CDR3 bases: TGTGCCAGCAGCTTAGGAGGCATGAACACTGAAGCTTTCTTT. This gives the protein CASSLGGMNTEAFF. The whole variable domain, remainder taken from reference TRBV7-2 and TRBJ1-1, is GAGVSQSPSNKVTEKGKDVELRCDPISGHTALYWYRQSLGQGLEFLIYFQGNSAPDKSGLPSDRFSAERTGGSVSTLTIQRTQQEDSAVYLCASSLGGMNTEAFFGQGTRLTVV.

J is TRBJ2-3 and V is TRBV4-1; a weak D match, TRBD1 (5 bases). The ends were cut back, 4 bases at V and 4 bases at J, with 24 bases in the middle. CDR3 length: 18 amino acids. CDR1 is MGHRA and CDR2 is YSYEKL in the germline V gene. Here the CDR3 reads CASSLLRAVTEVPDTQYF. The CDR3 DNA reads TGCGCCAGCAGCCTCTTAAGGGCCGTGACAGAAGTTCCAGATACGCAGTATTTT.

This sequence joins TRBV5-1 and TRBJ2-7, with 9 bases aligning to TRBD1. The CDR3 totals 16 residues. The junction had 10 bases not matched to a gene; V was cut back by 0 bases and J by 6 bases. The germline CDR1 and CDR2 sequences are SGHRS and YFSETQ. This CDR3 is CASSLASRTGGGEQYF. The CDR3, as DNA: TGCGCCAGCAGCTTGGCAAGTCGAACAGGGGGCGGCGAGCAGTACTTC.

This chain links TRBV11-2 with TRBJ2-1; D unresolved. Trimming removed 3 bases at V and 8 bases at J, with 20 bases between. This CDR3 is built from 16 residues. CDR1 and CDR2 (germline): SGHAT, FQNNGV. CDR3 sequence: CASSLRLDTFRHEQFF. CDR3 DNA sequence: TGTGCCAGCAGCTTGAGACTCGACACTTTTCGCCATGAGCAGTTCTTC.

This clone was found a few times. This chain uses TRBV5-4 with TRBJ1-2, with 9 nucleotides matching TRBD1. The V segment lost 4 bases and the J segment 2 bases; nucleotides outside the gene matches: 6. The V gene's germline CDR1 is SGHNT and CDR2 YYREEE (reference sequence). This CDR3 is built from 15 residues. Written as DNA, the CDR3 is TGTGCCAGCAGCCTCCCGGACAGGGGAAACTATGGCTACACCTTC. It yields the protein CASSLPDRGNYGYTF.

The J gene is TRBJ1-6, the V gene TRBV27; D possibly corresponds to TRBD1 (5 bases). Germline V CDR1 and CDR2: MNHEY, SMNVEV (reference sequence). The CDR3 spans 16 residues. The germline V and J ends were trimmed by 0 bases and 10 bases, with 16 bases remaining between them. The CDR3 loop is CASSLSSGPPLSPLHF. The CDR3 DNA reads TGTGCCAGCAGTTTATCTTCAGGGCCTCCTCTGTCACCCCTCCACTTT.

The CDR3 reads CASSFLDRESGYTF. CDR3 nucleotides: TGTGCCAGCAGTTTTTTGGACAGGGAGTCTGGCTACACCTTC. The chain recombines TRBV28 with TRBJ1-2; 8 nucleotides line up with TRBD1. The ends lost 3 bases at V and 7 bases at J; junction bases unmatched: 7. The CDR3 sequence is 14 residues long. CDR1 and CDR2 (germline): MDHEN, SYDVKM.

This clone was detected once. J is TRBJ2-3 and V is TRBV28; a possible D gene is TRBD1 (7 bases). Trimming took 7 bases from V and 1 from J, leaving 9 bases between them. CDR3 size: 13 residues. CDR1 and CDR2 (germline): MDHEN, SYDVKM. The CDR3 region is CASIRGGTDTQYF. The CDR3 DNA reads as TGTGCCAGCATCAGGGGGGGCACAGATACGCAGTATTTT.

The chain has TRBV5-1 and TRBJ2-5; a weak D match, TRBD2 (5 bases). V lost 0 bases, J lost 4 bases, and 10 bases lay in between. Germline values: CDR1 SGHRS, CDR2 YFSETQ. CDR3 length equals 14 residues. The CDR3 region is CASSLEAGGETQYF. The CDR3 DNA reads TGCGCCAGCAGCTTGGAGGCAGGAGGAGAGACCCAGTACTTC.

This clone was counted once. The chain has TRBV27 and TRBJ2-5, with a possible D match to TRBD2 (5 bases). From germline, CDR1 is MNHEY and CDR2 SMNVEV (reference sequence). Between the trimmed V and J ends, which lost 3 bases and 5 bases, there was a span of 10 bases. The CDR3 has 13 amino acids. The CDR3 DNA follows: TGTGCCAGCAGTTTGACGGGAAGGGAGACCCAGTACTTC. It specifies CASSLTGRETQYF.

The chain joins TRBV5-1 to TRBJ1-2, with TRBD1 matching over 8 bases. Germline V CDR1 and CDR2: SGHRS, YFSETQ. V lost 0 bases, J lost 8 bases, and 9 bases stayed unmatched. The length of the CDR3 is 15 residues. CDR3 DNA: TGCGCCAGCAGCTTGGGGGCAGGGGGCGCGGGCGGCTACACCTTC. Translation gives CASSLGAGGAGGYTF.